Each of the 18 T cell receptor delta chains below was sequenced from the same sample in a study of γδ T cells in repeated Plasmodium falciparum infection. Gammadelta T cells were flow-sorted from PBMC into Vgamma9/Vdelta2+ and Vdelta2-negative populations for bulk analysis. TCRdb repeated clone calling on the multiplex PCR reads with CATT. The sample includes approximately 50,000 delta-chain clones, 1.9% of them seen just once. Sequencing was performed on gamma-delta T cells from blood. The receptors were sampled from a pool of human donors (malaria-infected and uninfected, not separated).

CDR3 DNA sequence: TGTGCTCTTGGGGCCACTGAGGCCTTCCTACTCGGGGTCAGCACCGATAAACTCATCTTT. As protein: CALGATEAFLLGVSTDKLIF. V and J are TRDV1 and TRDJ1; 9 bases match TRDD2. The J gene was missing in TCRdb and was found by matching the end of the DNA to germline. The CDR3 extends over 20 amino acids. Germline V CDR1 and CDR2: TSWWSYY, QGS. V lost 4 bases, J lost 1 base, and 19 bases stayed unmatched.

This clone was observed a few times. The protein in TCRdb stems from a much larger clone and differs at residue 8 from this DNA's translation, likely a read error; here the protein is translated from the DNA. The J gene is TRDJ1, the V gene TRDV1; D may match TRDD2 or TRDD3 (6 bases each). Here the J gene came from matching the DNA to germline, since TCRdb omits it. The CDR3 is 25 residues long. CDR1 TSWWSYY and CDR2 QGS come from the germline V gene. Between the trimmed V and J ends, which lost 1 base and 0 bases, there was a span of 39 bases. The chain's CDR3 is CALGEPHILRGSLRWGASYTDKLIF. CDR3 nucleotides: TGTGCTCTTGGGGAACCTCATATCCTACGGGGTTCGTTACGCTGGGGAGCCTCCTACACCGATAAACTCATCTTT.

The sample holds a few counts of this clone. For this DNA, TCRdb reports the protein of a much larger clone, which diverges at residue 3, most likely from a read error; the protein presented here is translated directly from the DNA. The chain has TRDV1 and TRDJ1; 13 bases are a match to TRDD3. Germline V gene lookup returns CDR1 TSWWSYY and CDR2 QGS. The CDR3 runs to 20 residues. The CDR3 DNA sequence: TGTGCTTTTGGGGACGCATTCCCTTACTGGGGGATACGGGGGGCCGATAAACTCATCTTT. Translating gives CAFGDAFPYWGIRGADKLIF.

The V call is TRDV2, the J call TRDJ1, with 8 bases aligning to TRDD3. Assignment of the J gene here rests on matching the DNA to germline, because TCRdb gives none. The V gene's germline CDR1 is GEAIGNYY and CDR2 EKD. This CDR3 contains 18 residues. J was trimmed by 3 bases and V by 0 bases; bases with no gene match: 14. In DNA, the CDR3 is TGTGCCTGTGACACCCTTTCGGACTGGGGGGGAAAGCCCGATAAACTCATCTTT. This translates into CACDTLSDWGGKPDKLIF.

Regarding this clone: The TCRdb protein, from a much larger clone, departs from this DNA's translation at residue 5, likely by read error; the protein shown derives from the DNA. J is TRDJ1 and V is TRDV2, with D uncertain. The J gene, not given by TCRdb, was assigned here from a germline match of the nucleotide sequence. Trimming stripped 2 bases from V and 4 bases from J, with 16 bases between. The CDR3 is made up of 15 amino acids. Germline V gene sequence: CDR1 GEAIGNYY, CDR2 EKD. The CDR3 region is CACDIVGTLGDKLIF. The DNA of the CDR3 is TGTGCCTGTGACATCGTGGGAACCTTGGGCGATAAACTCATCTTT.

This clone occurred a few times. The TCRdb protein comes from a much larger clone and disagrees with this DNA's translation at residues 4 and 14, likely due to a read error; the protein given here is derived from the DNA. The chain carries TRDV1 and TRDJ1, with 9 positions matching TRDD3. Germline lookup yields CDR1 TSWWSYY and CDR2 QGS. This CDR3 is built from 21 residues. The CDR3, as DNA: TGTGCTCTTGAGGAAGCTCGGGTCTTGGGGATACGCGGAGGCGTCCCCGATAAACTCATCTTT. This encodes CALEEARVLGIRGGVPDKLIF.

This clone was picked up a small number of times. This likely traces to a read error, being one base from a far larger clone. At the DNA level, this CDR3 is encoded by other sequences in the same sample as well. The chain uses TRDV1 and TRDJ1; 9 bases match TRDD2. No J segment appears in TCRdb, so it was assigned here by matching the sequence to germline. CDR1 is TSWWSYY and CDR2 is QGS in the germline V gene. The CDR3 consists of 21 residues. Trimming at V came to 1 base and at J to 0 bases, leaving 18 bases not matched to a gene. The DNA for the CDR3 is TGTGCTCTTGGGGAACCCTTCCTACGTGGTTTGCTGCACCCTTACACCGATAAACTCATCTTT. Its protein is CALGEPFLRGLLHPYTDKLIF.

Regarding this clone: This is likely an artifact of a read error, given a far larger clone one base away. Additional DNA sequences in this sample encode the identical CDR3. This chain uses TRDV3 with TRDJ1; weak D call: TRDD2 (5 bases). The CDR3 covers 19 residues. Germline values: CDR1 TVYSNPD, CDR2 GDNSRS (reference sequence). CDR3 DNA sequence: TGTGCCTCTATCACCCTACTTCCCATCTTCCCTTCGGAGACCGACAAACTCATCTTT. Translating it yields CASITLLPIFPSETDKLIF.

This clone was recorded at least ten times. The protein held in TCRdb is that of a much larger clone and does not match this DNA's translation at residue 9, likely because of a read error; the protein shown is translated from the DNA. J is TRDJ1 and V is TRDV2; 8 bases align to TRDD3. Germline CDR1 is GEAIGNYY and CDR2 is EKD. With 3 bases clipped from V and 1 base from J, the junction kept 6 bases outside the gene matches. The CDR3 is made up of 15 amino acids. The CDR3 protein is CACDPLGDATDKLIF. For the CDR3, the DNA is TGTGCCTGTGACCCTCTGGGGGACGCCACCGATAAACTCATCTTT.

A word on this clone: Given a far larger clone just one base away, this is likely a sequencing read error. The J gene is TRDJ1, the V gene TRDV1; unclear D gene. The J gene comes from matching the DNA to germline here; TCRdb lacks it. CDR1 TSWWSYY and CDR2 QGS come from the germline V gene. The germline V and J ends were trimmed by 1 base and 0 bases, with 12 bases remaining between them. The CDR3 contains 16 residues. The CDR3 DNA sequence: TGTGCTCTTGGGGAACGTCAGCAAGCGTACACCGATAAACTCATCTTT. It translates to CALGERQQAYTDKLIF.

This clone occurred many times. This chain links TRDV3 with TRDJ1; 10 bases agree with TRDD3. Unmatched junction bases numbered 7, after V lost 1 base and J lost 2 bases. Germline lookup yields CDR1 TVYSNPD and CDR2 GDNSRS (reference sequence). The CDR3 loop spans 15 amino acids. The CDR3 loop is CAFTNWGMYTDKLIF. CDR3 nucleotides: TGTGCCTTTACGAACTGGGGGATGTATACCGATAAACTCATCTTT.

In this sample, this clone turned up many times. A far larger clone is one nucleotide away, so this likely arose from a read error. The same CDR3 is also encoded by other DNA sequences in this sample. TRDV2 is the V gene, and the J gene was not called; TRDD3, as called in the table, went unchecked against the DNA. Germline V CDR1 and CDR2: GEAIGNYY, EKD. This CDR3 region has 15 residues. The chain's CDR3 is CACDTLLGGSDKLIF. CDR3 coding DNA: TGTGCCTGTGACACACTTTTGGGAGGAAGCGATAAGCTCATCTTT.

Many counts were recorded for this clone. TCRdb's protein for this DNA is that of a much larger clone and differs from the translation at residue 13, likely a read error; the protein shown is the DNA translation. This chain's CDR3 is CALGVPFLRRGWETRYTDKLIF. CDR3 bases: TGTGCTCTTGGGGTTCCCTTCCTCCGTCGGGGCTGGGAGACCCGATACACCGATAAACTCATCTTT. The chain employs TRDV1 and TRDJ1; 7 bases line up with TRDD2. The J gene comes from matching the DNA to germline here; TCRdb lacks it. V shed 4 bases and J 0 bases; nucleotides not matched to a gene: 26. The CDR3 loop spans 22 amino acids. Germline V gene sequence: CDR1 TSWWSYY, CDR2 QGS.

This clone showed up just a few times. The TCRdb record carries a much larger clone's protein, which differs from this DNA's translation at residue 3; a read error is the likely cause, and the protein listed here is the DNA translation. This chain uses TRDV2 with TRDJ1, with 11 nucleotides matching TRDD3. The J gene was not available in TCRdb and was assigned here by matching the DNA to germline segments. Germline CDR1 reads GEAIGNYY; CDR2 reads EKD. CDR3 length: 20 amino acids. The CDR3 here is CARDTVFSGGYASSTDKLIF. CDR3 bases: TGTGCCCGTGACACCGTCTTTAGTGGGGGATACGCATCAAGCACCGATAAACTCATCTTT.

This clone was counted a few times. A far larger clone is one nucleotide away, so this likely arose from a read error. Additional DNA sequences in this sample encode the identical CDR3. This chain links TRDV1 with TRDJ1, with 11 bases that match TRDD3. The CDR3 spans 25 residues. Germline CDR1 and CDR2: TSWWSYY and QGS. The CDR3 spells CALGERLRFLRPSRWGIRGTDKLIF. CDR3 nucleotide sequence: TGTGCTCTTGGGGAACGTTTAAGGTTCCTACGACCCTCGAGGTGGGGGATACGCGGCACCGACAAACTCATCTTT.

This clone was counted at least ten times. The chain combines TRDV1 with TRDJ1; the match to TRDD3 covers 7 bases. Trimming at V came to 7 bases and at J to 0 bases, leaving 32 bases not matched to a gene. Germline CDR1 TSWWSYY, CDR2 QGS. This CDR3 comprises 23 residues. CDR3 region: CALELPSKLLFPHWGWYTDKLIF. CDR3 nucleotide sequence: TGTGCTCTTGAGCTACCCTCAAAACTCCTTTTCCCCCACTGGGGTTGGTACACCGATAAACTCATCTTT.

With respect to this clone: The TCRdb protein, from a much larger clone, departs from this DNA's translation at residue 6, likely by read error; the protein shown derives from the DNA. The gene calls are TRDV1 and TRDJ1; 11 bases match TRDD3. TCRdb lists no J gene, so it was determined here by aligning the DNA to germline. The CDR3 runs to 21 residues. Unmatched junction bases numbered 19, after V lost 1 base and J lost 3 bases. Germline loops: CDR1 TSWWSYY, CDR2 QGS. CDR3 residues: CALGERSLYWGIVGPSDKLIF. CDR3 nucleotide sequence: TGTGCTCTTGGGGAACGGAGCCTTTACTGGGGGATAGTGGGTCCTTCCGATAAACTCATCTTT.

This clone is medium-sized (0.01 to 0.1%). The same CDR3 arises from other DNA sequences in this sample as well. The V and J genes are TRAV29/DV5 and TRDJ1; D not certain. Trimming left V 0 bases short and J 0 bases short, with 9 bases between. The CDR3 consists of 14 residues. Germline CDR1 and CDR2: NSMFDY and ISSIKDK. The CDR3 DNA follows: TGTGCAGCAAGCGCGAGTATGTACACCGATAAACTCATCTTT. It is translated as CAASASMYTDKLIF.